This entry is about one TCR beta chain. It lacks a known antigen. No quality values exist for individual bases; no much larger clone is one base distant. This sample stems from a study of cytomegalovirus exposure and HLA in healthy donors (dated by TCRdb to the late 2010s). A note on the overall study: An earlier analysis of 587 of the donors reported 276 Gb of sequence data and 117 million unique TCR beta sequences from roughly 180 million T cells. An early release that covered 500 to 800 HLA-typed donors contained around 300 gigabases of sequencing data and 75 million to 100 million unique TCR sequences. Of the roughly 410 genotyped donors, 80% to 90% were placed in the genetic ancestry cluster associated with self-reported Caucasian donors. The study was designed to test whether signatures of past pathogen exposure could be identified by cataloging public T cell receptors. The T cell repertoires of 550 to 850 subjects were profiled by immunosequencing and related to cytomegalovirus serostatus. Along with the approximately 600-subject first cohort, a separate validation cohort of about 110 different subjects was used. The study combined high-throughput TCR immunosequencing, statistical association of individual TCRs with disease status, and machine learning to predict cytomegalovirus infection status. A later analysis re-analyzed previously published TCR beta repertoires from approximately 700 donors and added high-resolution HLA genotyping to study TCR occurrence patterns. In the later analysis, no new phenotypic data were used to find candidate immune exposures; instead, reliance was placed on TCR beta sequences and their occurrence across donors. In an earlier analysis of roughly 540 of the donors, high-throughput TCR beta sequencing was used to judge whether each TCR beta V gene segment behaved as functional or pseudogenic. Donor age, sex, ethnicity and CMV serostatus were compiled together with the repertoire data. Genome-wide SNP genotypes for about 60% of the roughly 670 donors were used in a later genetic analysis, which treated that subset as a discovery cohort. Every repertoire in the discovery cohort had been generated on one and the same sequencing platform. HLA typing covered class I and class II loci at four-digit resolution. The number of donors typed differed by locus, with 629-630 for A, B, C, DRB1 and DQB1, 522 for DQA1, 600 to 610 for DPA1, and under 490 for DPB1. Because of strong linkage in the cohort, roughly five DR-DQ haplotypes were treated as single units for association and clustering. Across around 400 genotyped donors of the cohort, an average of about 200,000 unique TCR beta nucleotide sequences per donor were sequenced, and about a sixth of those sequences were non-productive.

Preparation of the library involved the immunoSEQ multiplex PCR assay. For the multiplex PCR, a mixture combining 60 forward primers for TCR Vbeta segments and 13 reverse primers for TCR Jbeta segments was used. A multiplex PCR assay on genomic DNA amplified the CDR3 region of rearranged TCR beta genes. On the Illumina HiSeq System, the amplified TCR beta libraries were sequenced as 87-base-pair reads. As for the original processing: In a later analysis, some 80 million unique TCR beta chains were counted across the 500 to 850 repertoires, and around 11 million of these chains were shared by at least two donors. A nearest-neighbor algorithm error-corrected the raw reads and collapsed the reads into unique sequences, merging closely related sequences to remove PCR and sequencing errors. To assign V, D and J gene segments, CDR3 sequences were aligned to IMGT reference sequences. For a sequence to be retained, a match of at least six nucleotides to both a V gene segment and a J gene segment was required. A rearrangement was called productive if the CDR3 had no stop codons and remained in frame with V and J, and every other rearrangement was called non-productive. Following IMGT convention, CDR3 was defined as the stretch from the second conserved V-encoded cysteine to the conserved J-encoded phenylalanine. In an earlier analysis of around 600 of the donors, sequences lacking an unambiguous match to a single V gene segment were excluded. An earlier analysis of over 450 of the donors classified V segments as functional when productive rearrangements were above 56.7% and as segregating when the standard deviation between donors was above 5%. A statistical classification framework was built to diagnose cytomegalovirus status from the catalog of TCR beta chain sequences. In a later analysis, TCR nucleotide sequences were compared against IMGT/GENE-DB human TR gene sequences so that V and J genes could be assigned. The TCRdist pipeline was used in a later analysis to assign CDR3 sequences and most-parsimonious VDJ recombination scenarios. In a later analysis, each TCR beta chain was defined by its CDR3 amino acid sequence together with its V-gene family, and reads without a unique V-gene family were excluded. A later analysis removed 500 to 650 highly shared, low-generation-probability nucleotide sequences to deal with suspected cross-contamination and a sequencing artifact. A later analysis calculated a clonal expansion index for each public chain from normalized within-repertoire ranks of inferred template counts. A later analysis computed generation probabilities with a VDJ recombination model fitted to out-of-frame rearrangements, and checked the results against IGoR. In a later analysis, hypergeometric tests were used to score TCR-TCR, TCR-HLA and TCR-CMV co-occurrence, with a repertoire-size bias correction applied to TCR pairs. A later analysis estimated false discovery rates by permuting HLA or CMV assignments 20 times. In a later analysis, co-occurring TCRs were grouped using DBSCAN, and TCRdist sequence similarity was added for clustering within HLA-allele-positive subsets. For co-occurrence clustering, repertoires with fewer than 30,000 or more than 120,000 public chains were excluded, along with 4 to 6 repertoires with anomalous nucleotide sharing. TCRdb limited this immuneACCESS table to in-frame rearrangements with V and J called. A share of clones is missing; checked studies link under half to unresolved V genes, and the rest is unexplained. The V and J calls and clone size were taken over from that table, and D and trimming were inferred from the DNA. The sample table holds approximately 140,000 clones, of which 60% to 85% were seen once. The ten largest clones add up to about 12% of the sample.

Paper-wide results and their limitations: In a later analysis, most CMV-associated TCR beta chains were found to appear HLA-restricted, with HLA associations seemingly driven largely by CMV exposure. Immune exposure information for the cohort was limited to CMV serostatus. In a later analysis, several top co-occurrence clusters were reported to appear linked to parvovirus B19, influenza, CMV and Epstein-Barr virus. In a later genetic analysis, a missense DCLRE1C variant was associated with V-gene and J-gene trimming of TCR beta chains, and the association was replicated in an independent cohort. The authors suggested that the approach could potentially be extended to other disease states and immunological phenotypes. Because counts were too low, more than 15 rarely observed V segments, including chromosome 9 orphons, were left out of the earlier analysis of roughly 600 of the donors. When HLA alleles, especially DR and DQ, strongly co-occurred, attributing TCR associations to individual alleles was difficult. According to a later analysis, TCR association rates differed among HLA loci, with DRB1 alleles showing the most associated TCRs and HLA-C alleles showing the fewest. Only TCR beta chains were sequenced in this cohort, and the absence of alpha or paired-chain data limited detectable features. Some IMGT-functional V segments, including TRBV6-2 and TRBV6-3, could not be distinguished by the 87-base-pair reads and were therefore excluded. While some public TCRs were present in many individuals, most TCR sequences turned up only very rarely across donors. A total of some 180 TCR beta chains were listed by the study as associated with cytomegalovirus. In a later analysis, HLA-associated TCR beta chains were found to be more clonally expanded and to have lower generation probabilities than equally common non-associated chains. In an earlier analysis of about 550 of the donors, most TCR beta V segments were observed in productive rearrangements about 90% or about 30% of the time, broadly matching IMGT annotations. A further reported finding was that TCR beta sequences accurately predicted the HLA-A and HLA-B alleles for most subjects in the first cohort. A few of the identified cytomegalovirus-associated TCR beta chains were confirmed in vitro to be specific for cytomegalovirus antigens. Roughly uniform sequencing depth across donors was assumed in presence/absence analyses, although this assumption may not hold. Because some donors lacked HLA typing at each locus, the association tests relied only on the typed subset. A later genetic analysis reported fewer N-insertions in productive TCRs among donors in an Asian-associated ancestry cluster than the roughly 700-donor mean. Linkage disequilibrium might explain the correlated functional status among segregating V segments, but an unknown experimental factor could not be ruled out. In both the original and validation cohorts, the classifier was reported to diagnose cytomegalovirus status with high specificity and sensitivity. In a later analysis, around 17,000 TCR beta sequences were associated with specific HLA alleles at a false discovery rate of 0.05. A cluster of highly shared sequence variants was judged likely to represent a technical artifact of the sequencing pipeline.

V is cut by 0 bases and J by 6 bases, and the space between the germline ends is 4 bases. The germline V gene sets CDR1 to SGHRS and CDR2 to YFSETQ. Taken from cysteine to phenylalanine, the CDR3 has 12 residues. Just CDR3 DNA is preserved here, 36 bases in frame from base 1. In total, just over 650 healthy bone marrow donors made up the cohort. At the time of sampling, all cohort members were nominally healthy, though unrecorded immune exposures were likely present. The donor tested CMV seropositive and was one of the 289 seropositive cohort members. A peripheral blood sample was provided by each donor, and peripheral blood mononuclear cells were used for TCR beta sequencing. Genomic DNA was extracted from the blood cell samples with the Qiagen DNeasy Blood Extraction Kit.

The V and J segments used are TRBV5-1 and TRBJ2-1; no D gene call is confident. This TCR was sampled from a middle-aged man in good health and CMV-seropositive. Sequenced sample: PBMCs. The DNA sequence is TGCGCCAGCAGCTTGGTCCTCAATGAGCAGTTCTTC. Its product reads: CASSLVLNEQFF.